Below, 14 T cell receptor beta chains from the same sample are listed, as sequenced in a study of T cell changes during pregnancy in multiple sclerosis (dated by TCRdb to about 2019). Library preparation employed the immunoSEQ multiplex PCR assay. The source is immuneACCESS, and TCRdb retained only in-frame sequences with V and J called. Part of the clones is not carried over; for the studies checked, unresolved V genes explain less than half of this, and the remainder is unexplained. Counted in this sample were under 110,000 clones; around 92% of them appeared once. Around 1.5% of the sample lies in the top ten. The sample here was peripheral blood, taken after pregnancy. These receptors were obtained from a female donor with multiple sclerosis, enrolled in a pregnancy study.

The chain employs TRBV7-2 and TRBJ2-1; D gene ambiguous. The CDR3 covers 12 residues. CDR1 and CDR2 from the germline V gene are SGHTA and FQGNSA. The germline V and J ends were trimmed by 2 bases and 6 bases, with 5 bases remaining between them. CDR3 DNA sequence: TGTGCCAGCAGCTTACCTAGCAATGAGCAGTTCTTC. The encoded protein is CASSLPSNEQFF.

This chain links TRBV7-9 with TRBJ1-1, with unresolved D. Germline CDR1 is SEHNR and CDR2 is FQNEAQ (reference sequence). V was cut by 4 bases and J by 6 bases, with 15 bases left in between. The CDR3 length is 14 residues. The CDR3 sequence: CASSSDWEGPEAFF. Here the CDR3 DNA reads TGTGCCAGCAGCTCGGACTGGGAGGGTCCTGAAGCTTTCTTT.

The V gene is TRBV6-6, the J gene TRBJ1-5, with TRBD1 matching 7 bases. V dropped 8 bases and J dropped 0; count of bases not matched to a gene: 7. There are 15 residues in the CDR3. Looked up from germline, CDR1 is MNHNY and CDR2 is SVGAGI (reference sequence). The CDR3 loop is CASEGARHSNQPQHF. The DNA for the CDR3 is TGTGCCAGCGAGGGGGCCAGACATAGCAATCAGCCCCAGCATTTT.

This rearrangement joins TRBV9 to TRBJ1-4; 11 nucleotides align to TRBD1. Germline values: CDR1 SGDLS, CDR2 YYNGEE. The trim removed 4 bases at V and 7 bases at J, leaving 6 bases unmatched. This CDR3 has 15 amino acids. CDR3 protein: CASSPGQGAGEKLFF. In DNA, the CDR3 is TGTGCCAGCAGCCCCGGACAGGGGGCGGGTGAAAAACTGTTTTTT.

The chain is built from TRBV7-7 and TRBJ2-5; TRBD2 might be the D (6 bases). The V end was cut by 5 bases, the J end by 7 bases, with 20 bases between. CDR3 length: 15 residues. Per germline, CDR1 SSHAT and CDR2 FNYEAQ (reference sequence). The CDR3 protein is CASSRSGLPRGTQYF. The CDR3, as DNA: TGTGCCAGCAGCCGTTCGGGACTGCCAAGGGGGACCCAGTACTTC.

The chain recombines TRBV5-1 with TRBJ1-1; the D gene is possibly TRBD1 (6 bases). Germline V gene data show CDR1 as SGHRS and CDR2 as YFSETQ. The germline V and J ends were trimmed by 4 bases and 1 base, with 14 bases remaining between them. The CDR3 contains 15 residues. Here the CDR3 reads CASSPNREPNTEAFF. The CDR3 DNA is TGCGCCAGCAGCCCTAACAGGGAGCCGAACACTGAAGCTTTCTTT.

The CDR3 here is CASSRLAGAGELFF. CDR3 DNA: TGCGCCAGCAGCCGACTAGCGGGAGCTGGGGAGCTGTTTTTT. The V gene is TRBV5-1, the J gene TRBJ2-2; 12 bases are shared with TRBD2. CDR3 length: 14 residues. V shed 4 bases and J 8 bases; nucleotides not matched to a gene: 3. CDR1 is SGHRS and CDR2 is YFSETQ in the germline V gene.

The chain couples TRBV2 to TRBJ1-1; 7 nucleotides agree with TRBD1. The trim removed 8 bases at V and 1 base at J, leaving 4 bases unmatched. The CDR3 runs to 13 residues. Germline CDR1 reads SNHLY; CDR2 reads FYNNEI. The CDR3 coding sequence is TGTGCCAGCCACAGGGGTGGGAACACTGAAGCTTTCTTT. It encodes CASHRGGNTEAFF.

This sequence joins TRBV19 and TRBJ1-2; possible D gene TRBD1, 6 bases. Germline-derived CDR1 and CDR2 are LNHDA and SQIVND (reference sequence). The germline V and J ends were trimmed by 9 bases and 8 bases, with 22 bases remaining between them. The CDR3 extends over 14 amino acids. The CDR3 sequence: CASARGGHLGGYTF. As DNA, the CDR3 is TGTGCCAGCGCCCGCGGGGGGCACCTAGGCGGCTACACCTTC. The full variable domain, rest sourced from reference TRBV19 and TRBJ1-2, is DGGITQSPKYLFRKEGQNVTLSCEQNLNHDAMYWYRQDPGQGLRLIYYSQIVNDFQKGDIAEGYSVSREKKESFPLTVTSAQKNPTAFYLCASARGGHLGGYTFGSGTRLTVV.

The chain carries TRBV6-5 and TRBJ1-1; TRBD1 is a possible D gene (5 bases). CDR3 length equals 16 residues. V lost 4 bases and J 4 bases, leaving 19 bases between the germline ends. Germline lookup yields CDR1 MNHEY and CDR2 SVGAGI. CDR3 residues: CASSFVGLGVGTEAFF. For the CDR3, the DNA is TGTGCCAGCAGTTTCGTGGGGTTAGGGGTCGGCACTGAAGCTTTCTTT.

In its sample, this clone was seen once. V is TRBV18 and J is TRBJ1-2; 7 nucleotides align to TRBD1. Unmatched junction bases numbered 4, after V lost 0 bases and J lost 0 bases. This CDR3 region has 16 residues. Germline lookup yields CDR1 KGHSH and CDR2 LQKENI. This CDR3 reads CASSPPAGTANYGYTF. The CDR3 DNA reads as TGTGCCAGCTCACCACCAGCCGGGACAGCTAACTATGGCTACACCTTC.

The chain joins TRBV19 to TRBJ1-5; D gene uncertain. The CDR3 loop spans 14 amino acids. Germline CDR1 is LNHDA and CDR2 is SQIVND (reference sequence). V was cut by 3 bases and J by 8 bases, with 14 bases left in between. The CDR3: CASSIRREDKPQHF. DNA of the CDR3: TGTGCCAGTAGTATTCGGAGGGAGGATAAGCCCCAGCATTTT.

The genes are TRBV2 and TRBJ2-7, with 8 bases that match TRBD2. V shed 8 bases and J 4 bases; nucleotides not matched to a gene: 13. Germline V CDR1 and CDR2: SNHLY, FYNNEI. There are 15 residues in the CDR3. DNA of the CDR3: TGTGCCAGCTTAGGGGGGCTAGCGGGCATATACGAGCAGTACTTC. The encoded protein is CASLGGLAGIYEQYF.

The chain employs TRBV19 and TRBJ2-3; 13 nucleotides agree with TRBD2. Losses at the gene ends were 5 bases for V and 2 bases for J; bases not matched to a gene: 10. The CDR3 is 18 amino acids. CDR1 is LNHDA, CDR2 SQIVND, per germline (reference sequence). DNA for the CDR3: TGTGCCAGTAGTGTACTAGCGGGGGGGCTGATGAACACAGATACGCAGTATTTT. Its protein product is CASSVLAGGLMNTDTQYF.